One T cell receptor beta chain is described in this entry. The data originate from a study of spatial heterogeneity in lung cancer. Described time point: blood at routine non-recurrence follow-up after resection. TCRdb re-analysed the 5' RACE reads in MiXCR, keeping a single row per CDR3 protein. The data contain some 32,000 distinct CDR3 sequences, 8% to 13% of them singletons. This CDR3 contains 15 residues. Germline V gene lookup returns CDR1 SNHLY and CDR2 FYNNEI. Germline trimming cut 4 bases from V and 5 bases from J; bases unmatched to any gene: 2. The sequencing here drew on PBMCs, taken at follow-up. The genes are TRBV2 and TRBJ2-2, with TRBD1 identical over 12 bases. This clonotype was sampled from a female donor with early-stage non-small cell lung cancer. CDR3 nucleotides: TGTGCCAGCAGTGGGGGACAGGGGGCGACCGGGGAGCTGTTTTTT. As protein: CASSGGQGATGELFF.